This entry lists 30 T cell receptor beta chains sequenced from one sample in a study of PD-L1 blockade in urothelial cancer. TCRdb's table, derived via immunoSEQ multiplex PCR, lists solely in-frame clones and lacks some. This table holds approximately 51,000 clones, 86% found once. The sample here was PBMCs, taken around atezolizumab (anti-PD-L1) treatment. The receptors here all came from a man between 60 and 75 years old with urothelial cancer.

V is TRBV4-3 and J is TRBJ2-1, with TRBD2 matching over 14 bases. V dropped 0 bases and J dropped 8; count of bases not matched to a gene: 12. The CDR3 has 19 residues. Germline CDR1 is LGHNA and CDR2 is YSLEER. The CDR3 DNA reads TGCGCCAGCAGCCAAGATCTCGGGGGACTAGCGGGAGTTAACCATGAGCAGTTCTTC. This sequence encodes CASSQDLGGLAGVNHEQFF.

This clone came up once. The chain combines TRBV7-3 with TRBJ1-2, with D possibly being TRBD1 (6 bases). Germline V lookup: CDR1 SGHTA, CDR2 FQGTGA. CDR3 size: 14 residues. V was shortened by 6 bases and J by 4 bases, with 15 bases between the two germline ends. The CDR3 DNA reads TGTGCCAGCAGTCCGAGGGGGGGAGTCTATGGCTACACCTTC. This sequence encodes CASSPRGGVYGYTF.

V usage is TRBV5-4 and J usage is TRBJ1-2; the match to TRBD1 covers 9 bases. Germline CDR1 is SGHNT and CDR2 is YYREEE (reference sequence). V lost 4 bases and J lost 6; bases outside the gene matches: 10. The CDR3 runs to 15 residues. CDR3 in amino acids: CASSKNRDRVNGYTF. The CDR3 DNA sequence: TGTGCCAGCAGCAAAAACCGGGACAGGGTAAATGGCTACACCTTC.

The chain recombines TRBV2 with TRBJ2-5; possible D gene TRBD2, 7 bases. V dropped 7 bases and J dropped 7 bases, with 19 bases sitting between them. The CDR3 loop spans 14 amino acids. Per germline, CDR1 SNHLY and CDR2 FYNNEI. Here the CDR3 reads CASNIPGGGGTQYF. As DNA, the CDR3 is TGTGCCAGCAACATCCCGGGGGGCGGGGGGACCCAGTACTTC. The variable domain in full, with the rest retrieved from reference TRBV2 and TRBJ2-5, is EPEVTQTPSHQVTQMGQEVILRCVPISNHLYFYWYRQILGQKVEFLVSFYNNEISEKSEIFDDQFSVERPDGSNFTLKIRSTKLEDSAMYFCASNIPGGGGTQYFGPGTRLLVL.

This clone was seen a single time. The chain employs TRBV6-6 and TRBJ1-6; tentative D call: TRBD1 (5 bases). This CDR3 spans 15 amino acids. V lost 4 bases, J lost 10 bases, and 17 bases lay in between. Germline-derived CDR1 and CDR2 are MNHNY and SVGAGI (reference sequence). The CDR3 is CASSSRFREGSPLHF. The CDR3 DNA sequence: TGTGCCAGCAGTTCGAGATTCAGGGAAGGATCACCCCTCCACTTT.

The V call is TRBV2, the J call TRBJ1-4; D is unresolved. V dropped 5 bases and J dropped 2 bases, with 12 bases sitting between them. The CDR3 consists of 15 residues. From germline, CDR1 is SNHLY and CDR2 FYNNEI. CDR3 sequence: CASSYGVVTNEKLFF. The CDR3 nucleotides are TGTGCCAGCAGTTACGGAGTCGTCACTAATGAAAAACTGTTTTTT.

The rearrangement joins TRBV14 to TRBJ1-2, with D tentatively TRBD1 (5 bases). Trimming stripped 0 bases from V and 3 bases from J, with 20 bases between. There are 18 residues in the CDR3. Germline values: CDR1 SGHDN, CDR2 FVKESK. The CDR3 spells CASSQEISRRGGYYGYTF. The CDR3 nucleotides read TGTGCCAGCAGCCAAGAAATCTCGAGGAGGGGTGGATACTATGGCTACACCTTC.

This chain connects TRBV18 to TRBJ2-1; the match to TRBD1 covers 7 bases. Germline CDR1 KGHSH, CDR2 LQKENI. This CDR3 region has 16 residues. Unmatched junction bases numbered 5, after V lost 3 bases and J lost 0 bases. CDR3 DNA sequence: TGTGCCAGCTCACCTGGGACAGCCATCTCCTACAATGAGCAGTTCTTC. Translation: CASSPGTAISYNEQFF.

This chain connects TRBV18 to TRBJ1-5; tentative D call: TRBD1 (6 bases). V shed 4 bases and J shed 4 bases, with 17 bases lying between them. The CDR3 runs 16 residues. Germline lookup yields CDR1 KGHSH and CDR2 LQKENI. Here the CDR3 DNA reads TGTGCCAGCTCACTCTCTGGGGGCGGAAAGAATCAGCCCCAGCATTTT. Translating gives CASSLSGGGKNQPQHF.

The chain combines TRBV7-6 with TRBJ2-7; D is unclear. The germline CDR1 and CDR2 sequences are SGHVS and FNYEAQ. Trimming took off 5 bases at V and 3 bases at J, with 17 bases between the two ends. The CDR3 has 15 amino acids. This CDR3 is CASSPYAEQGYEQYF. CDR3 in DNA: TGTGCCAGCAGCCCGTACGCGGAACAAGGCTACGAGCAGTACTTC.

This chain uses TRBV18 with TRBJ2-3; TRBD2 might be the D (6 bases). From germline, CDR1 is KGHSH and CDR2 LQKENI. The CDR3 contains 14 residues. Trimming took 3 bases from V and 5 from J, leaving 12 bases between them. The CDR3, as DNA: TGTGCCAGCTCACCGGCAGCGGGTGGAGATACGCAGTATTTT. Translation: CASSPAAGGDTQYF.

This rearrangement joins TRBV10-1 to TRBJ2-5, with D maybe TRBD2 (6 bases). CDR1 and CDR2 from the germline V gene are WNHNN and SYGVQD (reference sequence). The CDR3 has 16 amino acids. V gave up 0 bases and J gave up 5 bases, with 16 bases separating them. In DNA, the CDR3 is TGCGCCAGCAGTGAGTCGGGGCCAGGAGGGGTCGAGACCCAGTACTTC. Residues: CASSESGPGGVETQYF.

The gene calls are TRBV5-6 and TRBJ2-7; TRBD2 agrees at 9 bases. The length of the CDR3 is 14 residues. Germline V gene data show CDR1 as SGHDT and CDR2 as YYEEEE. V lost 0 bases to trimming and J lost 6 bases; unmatched junction nucleotides: 4. The CDR3 region has the DNA TGTGCCAGCAGCTTGGTGGCGGGGGGGCGCGAGCAGTACTTC. Its protein is CASSLVAGGREQYF.

J is TRBJ1-6 and V is TRBV25-1; 7 bases line up with TRBD1. The germline gives CDR1 MGHDK, CDR2 SYGVNS. Trimming at V came to 5 bases and at J to 10 bases, leaving 11 bases not matched to a gene. The CDR3 totals 15 residues. This CDR3 is CASSNLDRVLSPLHF. The CDR3 DNA reads TGTGCCAGCAGTAACCTCGACAGGGTTTTATCACCCCTCCACTTT. Complete variable domain (other parts from reference TRBV25-1 and TRBJ1-6): EADIYQTPRYLVIGTGKKITLECSQTMGHDKMYWYQQDPGMELHLIHYSYGVNSTEKGDLSSESTVSRIRTEHFPLTLESARPSHTSQYLCASSNLDRVLSPLHFGNGTRLTVT.

This CDR3 is CASGETPNTEAFF. Written as DNA, the CDR3 is TGTGCCAGCGGTGAGACACCTAACACTGAAGCTTTCTTT. The gene calls are TRBV7-3 and TRBJ1-1; D ambiguous. This CDR3 region has 13 residues. Germline loops: CDR1 SGHTA, CDR2 FQGTGA. Trimming took 8 bases from V and 2 from J, leaving 12 bases between them.

This chain uses TRBV2 with TRBJ2-4; 9 nucleotides agree with TRBD1. CDR3 length equals 13 residues. V was clipped by 7 bases and J by 5 bases; unmatched bases: 3. The germline CDR1 and CDR2 sequences are SNHLY and FYNNEI. CDR3 DNA: TGTGCCAGCATGGGACAGGGAGAAAACATTCAGTACTTC. Protein: CASMGQGENIQYF.

The chain has TRBV4-1 and TRBJ2-3, with D maybe TRBD2 (5 bases). Germline V gene sequence: CDR1 MGHRA, CDR2 YSYEKL. CDR3 size: 14 residues. With 1 base removed from V and 1 base from J, the gap between germline ends came to 6 bases. CDR3 amino acids: CASSQGAGTDTQYF. The CDR3 DNA sequence: TGCGCCAGCAGCCAAGGAGCGGGCACAGATACGCAGTATTTT.

This clone was seen once. The rearrangement links TRBV19 to TRBJ2-7, with a weak D call TRBD1 (5 bases). Trimming took 1 base from V and 3 from J, leaving 19 bases between them. This CDR3 is built from 17 residues. Looked up from germline, CDR1 is LNHDA and CDR2 is SQIVND (reference sequence). CDR3 in DNA: TGTGCCAGTAGTATAGCTGGGATCCGGAACAGGCTCTACGAGCAGTACTTC. As protein: CASSIAGIRNRLYEQYF.

This clone was seen a handful of times. The chain uses TRBV6-5 and TRBJ1-2; 11 bases are a match to TRBD1. The V gene end was trimmed by 5 bases and the J gene end by 2 bases; junction bases not matched to a gene: 4. The CDR3 is 15 amino acids. Germline assignment: CDR1 MNHEY and CDR2 SVGAGI. The CDR3 loop reads CASSPGTGGNYGYTF. Here the CDR3 DNA reads TGTGCCAGCAGTCCCGGGACAGGGGGGAACTATGGCTACACCTTC.

This chain joins TRBV5-1 and TRBJ2-7, with a tentative D call TRBD1 (6 bases). Germline V gene sequence: CDR1 SGHRS, CDR2 YFSETQ. The V end lost 0 bases, the J end lost 7 bases, and 17 bases lay between the germline ends. This CDR3 comprises 15 residues. This CDR3 is CASSLDVGAQWEQYF. CDR3 nucleotides: TGCGCCAGCAGCTTGGACGTGGGGGCCCAATGGGAGCAGTACTTC.

The chain has TRBV6-4 and TRBJ2-1; D is perhaps TRBD2 (5 bases). Trimming cost V 3 bases and J 10 bases, with 19 bases left between them. The CDR3 runs to 15 residues. Per the germline V gene, CDR1 is MRHNA and CDR2 is SNTAGT. CDR3 sequence (DNA): TGTGCCAGCAGTGAACTAGGGTGGCCTTCTATGGAGCAGTTCTTC. Encoded protein: CASSELGWPSMEQFF.

The chain joins TRBV11-2 to TRBJ1-2; 7 bases match TRBD1. Per germline, CDR1 SGHAT and CDR2 FQNNGV. Trimming removed 5 bases from V and 7 bases from J; junction bases left unmatched: 10. This CDR3 region has 14 residues. CDR3 in DNA: TGTGCCAGCAGCCCCACAGGGGTTCTTACTGGCTACACCTTC. This gives the protein CASSPTGVLTGYTF.

The CDR3 DNA follows: TGTGCCAGTACTAGGCAGGGGGACTATGGCTACACCTTC. This codes for CASTRQGDYGYTF. The chain combines TRBV19 with TRBJ1-2, with 7 positions matching TRBD1. This CDR3 has 13 residues. Germline V gene lookup returns CDR1 LNHDA and CDR2 SQIVND (reference sequence). Trimming cost V 7 bases and J 3 bases; bases outside gene matches: 5.

Only one count was recorded for this clone. The rearrangement uses TRBV9 and TRBJ2-1, with 14 bases lining up with TRBD2. CDR1 SGDLS and CDR2 YYNGEE come from the germline V gene. The CDR3 is made up of 15 amino acids. After removal of 3 bases from V and 7 bases from J, the junction contained 3 bases not matched to a gene. CDR3 bases: TGTGCCAGCAGCGGAGGGACTAGCGGGGGTAATGAGCAGTTCTTC. It codes for CASSGGTSGGNEQFF.

The chain employs TRBV6-5 and TRBJ1-5; D unresolved. This CDR3 comprises 12 residues. V was pared by 1 base and J by 9 bases, with 7 bases between. CDR1 and CDR2 (germline): MNHEY, SVGAGI. DNA of the CDR3: TGTGCCAGCAGTTACTGGGGAGGGCCCCAGCATTTT. This gives the protein CASSYWGGPQHF.

CDR3 loop: CASSPMTSNEQYF. The CDR3 DNA reads TGTGCCAGCAGCCCAATGACTAGCAACGAGCAGTACTTC. This chain links TRBV7-2 with TRBJ2-7; 7 nucleotides align to TRBD2. V lost 5 bases to trimming and J lost 5 bases; unmatched junction nucleotides: 6. Germline values: CDR1 SGHTA, CDR2 FQGNSA. CDR3 size: 13 residues.

The rearrangement links TRBV30 to TRBJ1-6, with 9 bases that match TRBD1. V lost 4 bases and J lost 8; bases outside the gene matches: 3. This CDR3 has 13 residues. Germline V gene lookup returns CDR1 GTSNPN and CDR2 SVGIG (reference sequence). The CDR3 sequence: CAWMGTGYSPLHF. CDR3 bases: TGTGCCTGGATGGGGACAGGGTATTCACCCCTCCACTTT.

The rearrangement uses TRBV28 and TRBJ1-1; TRBD1 agrees at 9 bases. The CDR3 is 15 residues long. V trimming: 5 bases; J trimming: 0 bases; junction bases outside the gene matches: 4. Per germline, CDR1 MDHEN and CDR2 SYDVKM. The CDR3 is CASSPRDRVNTEAFF. As DNA, the CDR3 is TGTGCCAGCAGTCCACGGGACAGGGTGAACACTGAAGCTTTCTTT.

The V gene is TRBV19, the J gene TRBJ2-4; no definite D call. Germline lookup yields CDR1 LNHDA and CDR2 SQIVND (reference sequence). V lost 6 bases and J lost 0, with 21 bases in between. The CDR3 sequence is 18 residues long. The DNA for the CDR3 is TGTGCCAGTAGCCTTGATCCACCAAGCGCTTTAGCCAAAAACATTCAGTACTTC. Residues: CASSLDPPSALAKNIQYF.

The J gene is TRBJ2-5, the V gene TRBV19, with 10 bases aligning to TRBD2. This CDR3 has 15 residues. CDR1 is LNHDA, CDR2 SQIVND, per germline (reference sequence). After removal of 9 bases from V and 4 bases from J, the junction contained 11 bases not matched to a gene. The chain's CDR3 is CASTRTSGGGETQYF. For the CDR3, the DNA is TGTGCCAGCACCCGGACTAGCGGTGGCGGAGAGACCCAGTACTTC.